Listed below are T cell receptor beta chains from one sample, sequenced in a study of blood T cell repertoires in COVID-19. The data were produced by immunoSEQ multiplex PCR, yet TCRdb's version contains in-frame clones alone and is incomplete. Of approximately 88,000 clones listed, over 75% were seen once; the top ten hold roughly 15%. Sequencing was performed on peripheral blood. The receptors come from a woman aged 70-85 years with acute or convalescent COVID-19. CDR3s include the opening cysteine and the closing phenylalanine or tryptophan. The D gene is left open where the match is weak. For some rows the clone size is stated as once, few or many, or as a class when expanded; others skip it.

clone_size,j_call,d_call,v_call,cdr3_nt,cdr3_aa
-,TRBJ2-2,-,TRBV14,TGTGCCAGCAGCCAAGGGGGCGTTTGGTCGGCGGGAACCCCTACCGGGGAGCTGTTTTTT,CASSQGGVWSAGTPTGELFF
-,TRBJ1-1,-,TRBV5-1,TGCGCCAGCAGCTTGGGACGAGGCAGCGGGAACACTGAAGCTTTCTTT,CASSLGRGSGNTEAFF
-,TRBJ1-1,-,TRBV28,TGTGCCAGCAGCCAGTGGGGGGTTGTAAACACTGAAGCTTTCTTT,CASSQWGVVNTEAFF
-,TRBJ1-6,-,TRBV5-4,TGTGCCAGCAGCTTATTCGCAGGTTCAAATTCACCCCTCCACTTT,CASSLFAGSNSPLHF
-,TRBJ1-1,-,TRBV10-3,TGTGCCATCAGTCCCGGGGGGGGAATAACTGAAGCTTTCTTT,CAISPGGGITEAFF
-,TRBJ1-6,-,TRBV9,TGTGCCAGCGCGGAGGGGTCCTATAATTCACCCCTCCACTTT,CASAEGSYNSPLHF
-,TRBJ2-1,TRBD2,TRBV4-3,TGCGCCAGCAGCCCTAGCGGGGACAATGAGCAGTTCTTC,CASSPSGDNEQFF
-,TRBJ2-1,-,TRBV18,TGTGCCAGCTCACCGGCCGGGAGCTCCTACAATGAGCAGTTCTTC,CASSPAGSSYNEQFF
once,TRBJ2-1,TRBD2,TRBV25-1,TGTGCCAGCAGTGTTTTTACTAGCGGGGGGAATGAGCAGTTCTTC,CASSVFTSGGNEQFF
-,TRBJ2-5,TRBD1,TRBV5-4,TGTGCCAGCAGCGTTGGAGGACAGGGGGCCGGAGAGACCCAGTACTTC,CASSVGGQGAGETQYF
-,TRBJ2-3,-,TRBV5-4,TGTGCCAGCAGCTTGGCCAGCGGCGGCACAGATACGCAGTATTTT,CASSLASGGTDTQYF
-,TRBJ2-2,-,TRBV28,TGTGCCAGCAGTTTAACCCCAGGTACCGGGGAGCTGTTTTTT,CASSLTPGTGELFF
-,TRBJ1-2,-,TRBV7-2,TGTGCCAGCACCGCGAGGTTGACTAACTATGGCTACACCTTC,CASTARLTNYGYTF
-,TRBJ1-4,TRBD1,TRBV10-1,TGCGCCAGCAGCCCCGGGACAGGGTACGAAAAACTGTTTTTT,CASSPGTGYEKLFF
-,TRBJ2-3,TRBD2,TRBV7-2,TGTGCCAGCAGCTTAGTGGCTAGCGGGAGGGCCCTCGGCACAGATACGCAGTATTTT,CASSLVASGRALGTDTQYF
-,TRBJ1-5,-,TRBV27,TGTGCCAGCAGTTTAGTTGGGGCCCATCAGCCCCAGCATTTT,CASSLVGAHQPQHF
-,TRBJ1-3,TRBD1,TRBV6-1,TGTGCCAGCAGTGAAGCGCTATCAGGGGGTAACTCTGGAAACACCATATATTTT,CASSEALSGGNSGNTIYF
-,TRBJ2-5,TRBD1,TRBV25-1,TGTGCCAGCAGTGACCTTCAGGGGGCGGGGGAGACCCAGTACTTC,CASSDLQGAGETQYF
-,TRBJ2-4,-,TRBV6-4,TGTGCCAGCAGTGCGCGTATGAGAGCTCCCGTAGCTCAAAACATTCAGTACTTC,CASSARMRAPVAQNIQYF
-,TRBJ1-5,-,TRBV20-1,TGCAGTGCTAGTGGGCCAGGGACAAATCAGCCCCAGCATTTT,CSASGPGTNQPQHF
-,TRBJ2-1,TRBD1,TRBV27,TGTGCCAGCAGTTTATTCGGGACAGGCTCCTACAATGAGCAGTTCTTC,CASSLFGTGSYNEQFF
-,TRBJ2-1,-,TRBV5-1,TGCGCCAGCAGCTCCCCGTCACACGAGCAGTTCTTC,CASSSPSHEQFF
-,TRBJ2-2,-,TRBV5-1,TGCGCCAGCAGCTTGAACGGGGATGGATTCGGGGAGCTGTTTTTT,CASSLNGDGFGELFF